This T cell receptor beta chain was found in a study of cytomegalovirus exposure and HLA in healthy donors. 60 Vbeta and 13 Jbeta primers were used in PCR. This table comes from immunoSEQ multiplex PCR, and its TCRdb copy is limited to in-frame clones, with some not included. Of over 150,000 clones in the sample, 80% to 90% were seen once. CDR3 length equals 14 residues. Germline V gives CDR1 MDHEN, CDR2 SYDVKM. The V gene lost 1 base and the J gene lost 5 bases, with 9 bases spanning the gap. This sequence originates from a man in his forties or fifties in good health and CMV-seropositive. This chain connects TRBV28 to TRBJ1-5, with D unresolved. Sequencing used PBMCs. In DNA form, the CDR3 reads TGTGCCAGCAGTTTATTAGGCCAGGATCAGCCCCAGCATTTT. Protein product: CASSLLGQDQPQHF.